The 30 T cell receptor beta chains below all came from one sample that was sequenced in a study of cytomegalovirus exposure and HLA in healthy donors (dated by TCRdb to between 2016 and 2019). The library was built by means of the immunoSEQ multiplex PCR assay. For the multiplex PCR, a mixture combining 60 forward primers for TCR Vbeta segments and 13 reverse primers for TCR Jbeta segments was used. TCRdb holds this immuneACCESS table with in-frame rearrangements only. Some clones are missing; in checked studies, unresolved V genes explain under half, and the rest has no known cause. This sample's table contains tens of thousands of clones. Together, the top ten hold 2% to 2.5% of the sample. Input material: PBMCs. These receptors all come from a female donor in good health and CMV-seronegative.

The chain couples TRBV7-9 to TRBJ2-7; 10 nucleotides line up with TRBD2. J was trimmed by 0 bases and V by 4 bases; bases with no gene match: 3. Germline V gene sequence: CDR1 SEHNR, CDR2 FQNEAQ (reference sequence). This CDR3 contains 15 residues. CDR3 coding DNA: TGTGCCAGCAGCTCCGGGACTAGCGTCTCCTACGAGCAGTACTTC. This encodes CASSSGTSVSYEQYF.

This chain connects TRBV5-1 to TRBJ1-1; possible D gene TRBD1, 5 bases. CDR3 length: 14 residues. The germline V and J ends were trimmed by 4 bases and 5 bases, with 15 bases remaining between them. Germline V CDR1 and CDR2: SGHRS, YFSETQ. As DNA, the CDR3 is TGCGCCAGCAGCCCCGGGGGTGGGGATACTGAAGCTTTCTTT. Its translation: CASSPGGGDTEAFF.

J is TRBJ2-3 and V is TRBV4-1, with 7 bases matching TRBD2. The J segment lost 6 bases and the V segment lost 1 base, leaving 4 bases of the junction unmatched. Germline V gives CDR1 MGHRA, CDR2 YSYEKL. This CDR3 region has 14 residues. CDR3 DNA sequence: TGCGCCAGCAGCCAAGGGGACTATGGGGATACGCAGTATTTT. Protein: CASSQGDYGDTQYF.

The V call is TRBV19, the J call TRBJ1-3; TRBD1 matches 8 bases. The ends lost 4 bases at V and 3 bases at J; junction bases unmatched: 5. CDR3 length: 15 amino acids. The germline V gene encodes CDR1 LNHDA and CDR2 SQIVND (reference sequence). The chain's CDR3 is CASSTQGGRGNTIYF. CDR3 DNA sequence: TGTGCCAGTAGTACACAGGGGGGTCGTGGAAACACCATATATTTT.

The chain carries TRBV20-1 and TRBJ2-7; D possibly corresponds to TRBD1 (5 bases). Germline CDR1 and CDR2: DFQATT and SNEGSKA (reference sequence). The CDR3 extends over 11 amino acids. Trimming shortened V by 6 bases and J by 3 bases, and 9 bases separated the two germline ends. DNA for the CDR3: TGCAGTGCCCTTCAGGGCTACGAGCAGTACTTC. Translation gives CSALQGYEQYF.

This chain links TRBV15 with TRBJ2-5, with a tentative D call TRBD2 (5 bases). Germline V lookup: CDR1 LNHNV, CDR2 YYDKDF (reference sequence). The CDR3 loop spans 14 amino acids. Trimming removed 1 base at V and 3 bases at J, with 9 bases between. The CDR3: CATSRASGKETQYF. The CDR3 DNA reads TGTGCCACCAGCAGAGCGAGCGGCAAAGAGACCCAGTACTTC.

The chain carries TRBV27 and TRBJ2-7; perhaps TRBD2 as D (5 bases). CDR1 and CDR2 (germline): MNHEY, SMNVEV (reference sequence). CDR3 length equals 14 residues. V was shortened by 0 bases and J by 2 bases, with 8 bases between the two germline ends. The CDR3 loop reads CASSLSLATYEQYF. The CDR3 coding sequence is TGTGCCAGCAGTTTATCTCTAGCAACCTACGAGCAGTACTTC.

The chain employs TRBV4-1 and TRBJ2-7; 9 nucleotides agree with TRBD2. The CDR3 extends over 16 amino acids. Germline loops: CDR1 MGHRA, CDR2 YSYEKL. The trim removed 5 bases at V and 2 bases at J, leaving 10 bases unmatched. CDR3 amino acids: CASSKGGGGGTYEQYF. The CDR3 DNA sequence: TGCGCCAGCAGCAAAGGAGGCGGGGGGGGGACCTACGAGCAGTACTTC.

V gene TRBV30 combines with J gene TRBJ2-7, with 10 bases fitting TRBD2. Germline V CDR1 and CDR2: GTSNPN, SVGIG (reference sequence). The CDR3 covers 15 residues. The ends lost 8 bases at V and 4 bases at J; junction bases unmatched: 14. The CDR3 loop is CAGGRGGLAVYEQYF. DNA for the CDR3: TGTGCCGGGGGAAGGGGCGGACTAGCGGTTTACGAGCAGTACTTC.

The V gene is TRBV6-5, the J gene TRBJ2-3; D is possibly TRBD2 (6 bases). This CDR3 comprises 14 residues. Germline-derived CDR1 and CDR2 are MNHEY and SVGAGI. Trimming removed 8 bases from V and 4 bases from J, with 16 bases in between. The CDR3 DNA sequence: TGTGCCAGCTGGAGGGGTCGGAGTCCAGATACGCAGTATTTT. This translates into CASWRGRSPDTQYF.

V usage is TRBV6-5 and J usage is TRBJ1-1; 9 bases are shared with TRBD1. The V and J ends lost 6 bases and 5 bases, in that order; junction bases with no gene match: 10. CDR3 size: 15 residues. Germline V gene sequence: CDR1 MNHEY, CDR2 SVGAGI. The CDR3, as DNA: TGTGCCAGCAGCCAAGACAGGGGGATGAGAACTGAAGCTTTCTTT. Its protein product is CASSQDRGMRTEAFF.

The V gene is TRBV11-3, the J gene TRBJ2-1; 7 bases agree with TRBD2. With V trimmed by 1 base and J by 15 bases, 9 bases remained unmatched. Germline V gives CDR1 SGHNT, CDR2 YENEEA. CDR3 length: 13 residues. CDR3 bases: TGTGCCAGCAGCTTAGCAGGACTAGGGCTAGTGTTCTTC. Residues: CASSLAGLGLVFF.

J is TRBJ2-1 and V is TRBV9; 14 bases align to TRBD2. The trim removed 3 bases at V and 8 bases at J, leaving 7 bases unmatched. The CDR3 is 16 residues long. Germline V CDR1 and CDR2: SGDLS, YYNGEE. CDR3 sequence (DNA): TGTGCCAGCAGCGGTTCGGGACTAGCGGGAGTCCATGAGCAGTTCTTC. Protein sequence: CASSGSGLAGVHEQFF.

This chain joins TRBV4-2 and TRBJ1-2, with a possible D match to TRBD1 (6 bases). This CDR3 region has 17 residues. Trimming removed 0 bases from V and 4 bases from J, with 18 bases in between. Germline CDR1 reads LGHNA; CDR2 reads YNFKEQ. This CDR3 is CASSQDGTGSHGYGYTF. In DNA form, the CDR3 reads TGTGCCAGCAGCCAAGACGGAACAGGGAGTCACGGCTATGGCTACACCTTC.

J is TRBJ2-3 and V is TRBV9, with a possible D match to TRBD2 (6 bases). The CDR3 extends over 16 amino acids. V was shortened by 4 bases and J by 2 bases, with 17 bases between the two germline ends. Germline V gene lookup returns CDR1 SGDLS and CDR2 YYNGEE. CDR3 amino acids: CASSSTSPTYTDTQYF. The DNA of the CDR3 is TGTGCCAGCAGCTCGACTAGTCCGACCTACACAGATACGCAGTATTTT.

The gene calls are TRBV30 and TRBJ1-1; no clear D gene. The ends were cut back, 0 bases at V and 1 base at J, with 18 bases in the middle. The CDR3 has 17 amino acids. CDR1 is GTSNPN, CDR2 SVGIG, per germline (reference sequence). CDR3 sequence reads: CAWSVFFGAAGNTEAFF. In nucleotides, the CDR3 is TGTGCCTGGAGTGTATTTTTCGGTGCGGCGGGGAACACTGAAGCTTTCTTT.

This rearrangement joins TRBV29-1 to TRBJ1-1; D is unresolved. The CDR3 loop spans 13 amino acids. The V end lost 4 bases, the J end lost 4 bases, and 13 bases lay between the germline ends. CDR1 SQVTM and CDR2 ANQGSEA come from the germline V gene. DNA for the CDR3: TGCAGCGTTGGGGAGGGCGGGAGCACTGAAGCTTTCTTT. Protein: CSVGEGGSTEAFF.

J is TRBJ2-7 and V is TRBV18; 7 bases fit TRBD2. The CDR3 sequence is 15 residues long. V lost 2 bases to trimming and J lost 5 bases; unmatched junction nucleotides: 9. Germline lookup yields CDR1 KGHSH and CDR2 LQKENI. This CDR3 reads CASSPKAGVSHEQYF. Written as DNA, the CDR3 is TGTGCCAGCTCACCAAAGGCGGGGGTTAGTCACGAGCAGTACTTC.

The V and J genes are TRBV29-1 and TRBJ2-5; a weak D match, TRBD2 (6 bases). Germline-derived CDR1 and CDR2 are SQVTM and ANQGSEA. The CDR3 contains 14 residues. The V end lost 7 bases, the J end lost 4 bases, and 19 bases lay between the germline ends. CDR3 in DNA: TGCAGCGCCATGGGGGGAGCGAAGGGAGAGACCCAGTACTTC. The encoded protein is CSAMGGAKGETQYF. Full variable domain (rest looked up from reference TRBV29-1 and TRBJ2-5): SAVISQKPSRDICQRGTSLTIQCQVDSQVTMMFWYRQQPGQSLTLIATANQGSEATYESGFVIDKFPISRPNLTFSTLTVSNMSPEDSSIYLCSAMGGAKGETQYFGPGTRLLVL.

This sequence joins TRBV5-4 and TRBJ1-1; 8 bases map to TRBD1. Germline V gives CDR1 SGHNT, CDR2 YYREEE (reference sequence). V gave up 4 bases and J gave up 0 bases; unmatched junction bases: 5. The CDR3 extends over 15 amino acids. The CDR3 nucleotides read TGTGCCAGCAGCCCGGAGGGACAGGTGAACACTGAAGCTTTCTTT. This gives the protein CASSPEGQVNTEAFF.

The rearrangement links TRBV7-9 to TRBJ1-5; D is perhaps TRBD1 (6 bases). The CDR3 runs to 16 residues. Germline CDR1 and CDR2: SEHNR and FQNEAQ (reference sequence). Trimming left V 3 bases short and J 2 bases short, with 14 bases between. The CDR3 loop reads CASSFSGEGGNQPQHF. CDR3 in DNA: TGTGCCAGCAGCTTCTCAGGGGAGGGAGGCAATCAGCCCCAGCATTTT.

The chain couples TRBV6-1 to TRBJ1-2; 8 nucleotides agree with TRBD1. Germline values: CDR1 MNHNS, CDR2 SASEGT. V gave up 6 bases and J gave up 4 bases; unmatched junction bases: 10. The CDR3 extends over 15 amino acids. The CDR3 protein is CASRIDRGRLYGYTF. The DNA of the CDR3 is TGTGCCAGCAGGATCGACAGGGGCCGACTCTATGGCTACACCTTC.

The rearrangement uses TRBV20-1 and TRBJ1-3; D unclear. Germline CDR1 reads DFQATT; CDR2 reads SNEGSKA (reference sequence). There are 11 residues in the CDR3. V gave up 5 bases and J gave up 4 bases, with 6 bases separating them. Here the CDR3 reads CSAVEGNTIYF. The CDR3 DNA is TGCAGTGCTGTAGAGGGAAACACCATATATTTT.

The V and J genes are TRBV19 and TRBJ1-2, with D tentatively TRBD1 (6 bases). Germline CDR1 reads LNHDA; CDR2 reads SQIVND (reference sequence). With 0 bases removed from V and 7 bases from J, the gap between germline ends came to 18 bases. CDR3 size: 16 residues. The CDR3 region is CASSIEAGFTGSGYTF. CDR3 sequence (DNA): TGTGCCAGTAGTATAGAGGCGGGTTTTACAGGGAGTGGCTACACCTTC.

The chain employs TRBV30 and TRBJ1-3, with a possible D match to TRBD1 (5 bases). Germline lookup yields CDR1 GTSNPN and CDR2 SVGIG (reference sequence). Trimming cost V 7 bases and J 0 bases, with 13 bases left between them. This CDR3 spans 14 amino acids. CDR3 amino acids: CALIRGLSGNTIYF. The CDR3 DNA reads TGTGCCTTGATAAGGGGACTCTCTGGAAACACCATATATTTT.

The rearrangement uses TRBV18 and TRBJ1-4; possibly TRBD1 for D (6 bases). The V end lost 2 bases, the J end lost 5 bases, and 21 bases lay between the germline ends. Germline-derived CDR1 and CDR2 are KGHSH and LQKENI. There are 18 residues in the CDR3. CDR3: CASSPKLNTGKTNEKLFF. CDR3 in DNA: TGTGCCAGCTCACCAAAATTGAACACAGGGAAGACGAATGAAAAACTGTTTTTT.

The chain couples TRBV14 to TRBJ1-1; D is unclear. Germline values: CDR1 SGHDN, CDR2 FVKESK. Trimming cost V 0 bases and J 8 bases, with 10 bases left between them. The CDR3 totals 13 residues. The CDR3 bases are TGTGCCAGCAGCCAAGACCTTACCAGGGAAGCTTTCTTT. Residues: CASSQDLTREAFF.

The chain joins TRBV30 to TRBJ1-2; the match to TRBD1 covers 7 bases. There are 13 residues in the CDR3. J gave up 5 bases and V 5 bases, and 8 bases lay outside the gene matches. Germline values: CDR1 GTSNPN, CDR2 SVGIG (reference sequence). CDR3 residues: CAWGRDRPYGYTF. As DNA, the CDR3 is TGTGCCTGGGGAAGGGACAGACCTTATGGCTACACCTTC.

CDR3 DNA: TGTGCCACCAGCAGAGTACGGGACAGGGCTTATTCACCCCTCCACTTT. Encoded protein: CATSRVRDRAYSPLHF. The chain uses TRBV15 and TRBJ1-6, with 9 positions matching TRBD1. CDR3 length equals 16 residues. Germline trimming cut 1 base from V and 8 bases from J; bases unmatched to any gene: 6. Per germline, CDR1 LNHNV and CDR2 YYDKDF (reference sequence).

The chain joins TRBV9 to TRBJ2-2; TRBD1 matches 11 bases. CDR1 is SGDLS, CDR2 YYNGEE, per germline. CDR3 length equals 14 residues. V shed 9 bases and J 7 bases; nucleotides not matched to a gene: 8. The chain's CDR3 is CATGTGGSSGELFF. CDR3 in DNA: TGTGCCACAGGGACAGGGGGATCGAGCGGGGAGCTGTTTTTT.